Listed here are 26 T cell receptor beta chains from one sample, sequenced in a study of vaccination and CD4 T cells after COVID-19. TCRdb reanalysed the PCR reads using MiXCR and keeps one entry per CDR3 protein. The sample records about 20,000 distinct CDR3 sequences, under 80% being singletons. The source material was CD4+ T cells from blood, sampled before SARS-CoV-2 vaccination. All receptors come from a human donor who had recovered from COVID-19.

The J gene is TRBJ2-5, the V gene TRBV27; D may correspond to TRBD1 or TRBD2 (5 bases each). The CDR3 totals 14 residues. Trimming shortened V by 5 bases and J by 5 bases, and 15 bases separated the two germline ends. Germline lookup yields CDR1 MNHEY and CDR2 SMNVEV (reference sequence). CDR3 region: CASSLASGLETQYF. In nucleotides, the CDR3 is TGTGCCAGCAGTCTCGCATCGGGGCTGGAGACCCAGTACTTC.

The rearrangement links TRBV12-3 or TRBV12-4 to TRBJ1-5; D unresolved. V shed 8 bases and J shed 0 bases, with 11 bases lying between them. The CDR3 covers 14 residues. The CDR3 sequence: CASARVGSNQPQHF. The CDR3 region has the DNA TGTGCCAGCGCAAGGGTAGGTAGCAATCAGCCCCAGCATTTT.

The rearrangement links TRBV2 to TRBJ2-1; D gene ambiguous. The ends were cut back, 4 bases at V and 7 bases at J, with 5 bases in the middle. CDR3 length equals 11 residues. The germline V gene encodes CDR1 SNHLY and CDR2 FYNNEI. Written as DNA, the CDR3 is TGTGCCAGCAGTGTTGCGAATGAGCAGTTCTTC. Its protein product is CASSVANEQFF. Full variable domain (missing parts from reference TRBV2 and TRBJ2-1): EPEVTQTPSHQVTQMGQEVILRCVPISNHLYFYWYRQILGQKVEFLVSFYNNEISEKSEIFDDQFSVERPDGSNFTLKIRSTKLEDSAMYFCASSVANEQFFGPGTRLTVL.

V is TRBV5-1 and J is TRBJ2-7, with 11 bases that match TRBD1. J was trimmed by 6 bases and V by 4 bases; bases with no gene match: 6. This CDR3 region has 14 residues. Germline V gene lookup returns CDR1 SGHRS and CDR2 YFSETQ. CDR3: CASSVGTGGIEQYF. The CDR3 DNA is TGCGCCAGCAGCGTCGGGACAGGGGGTATCGAGCAGTACTTC.

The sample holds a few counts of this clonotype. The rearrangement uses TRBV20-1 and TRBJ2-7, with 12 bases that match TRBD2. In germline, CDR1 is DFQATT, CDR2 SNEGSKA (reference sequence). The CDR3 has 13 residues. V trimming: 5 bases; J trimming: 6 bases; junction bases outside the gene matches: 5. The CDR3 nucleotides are TGCAGTGCTCCACTAGCGGGAGGCCTCGAGCAGTACTTC. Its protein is CSAPLAGGLEQYF.

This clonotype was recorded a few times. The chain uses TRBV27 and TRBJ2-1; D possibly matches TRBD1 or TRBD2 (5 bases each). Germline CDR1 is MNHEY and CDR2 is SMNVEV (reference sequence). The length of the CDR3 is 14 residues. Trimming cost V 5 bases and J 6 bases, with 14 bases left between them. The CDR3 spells CASSRIGASNEQFF. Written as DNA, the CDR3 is TGTGCCAGCAGTCGTATCGGGGCCTCCAATGAGCAGTTCTTC.

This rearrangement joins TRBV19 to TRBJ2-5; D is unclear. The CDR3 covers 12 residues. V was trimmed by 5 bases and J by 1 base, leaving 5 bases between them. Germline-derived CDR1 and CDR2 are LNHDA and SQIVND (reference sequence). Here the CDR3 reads CASSSSQETQYF. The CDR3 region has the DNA TGTGCCAGTAGTTCCAGCCAAGAGACCCAGTACTTC.

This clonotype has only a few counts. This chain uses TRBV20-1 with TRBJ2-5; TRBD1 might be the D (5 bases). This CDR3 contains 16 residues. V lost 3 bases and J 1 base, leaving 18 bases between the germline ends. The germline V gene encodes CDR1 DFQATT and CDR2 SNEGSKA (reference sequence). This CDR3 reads CSARVSRRQGQETQYF. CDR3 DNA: TGCAGTGCTAGGGTCAGTCGACGCCAGGGCCAAGAGACCCAGTACTTC.

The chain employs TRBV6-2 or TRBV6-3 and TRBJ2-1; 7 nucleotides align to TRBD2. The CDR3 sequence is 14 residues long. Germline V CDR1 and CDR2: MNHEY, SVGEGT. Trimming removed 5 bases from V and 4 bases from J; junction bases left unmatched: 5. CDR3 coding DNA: TGTGCCAGCAGTCTGGGGGGGGAGTACAATGAGCAGTTCTTC. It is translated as CASSLGGEYNEQFF.

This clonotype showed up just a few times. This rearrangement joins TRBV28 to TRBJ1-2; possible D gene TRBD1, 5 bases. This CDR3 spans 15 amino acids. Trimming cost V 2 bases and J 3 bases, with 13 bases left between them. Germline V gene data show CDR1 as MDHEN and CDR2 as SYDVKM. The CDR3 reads CASSLGQGTYYGYTF. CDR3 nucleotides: TGTGCCAGCAGTTTAGGCCAGGGTACTTACTATGGCTACACCTTC.

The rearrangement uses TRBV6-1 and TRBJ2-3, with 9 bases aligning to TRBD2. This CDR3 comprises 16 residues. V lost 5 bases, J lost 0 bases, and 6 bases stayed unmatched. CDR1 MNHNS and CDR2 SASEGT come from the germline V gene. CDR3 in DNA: TGTGCCAGCAGTAGCTTAGCGGGAGATAGCACAGATACGCAGTATTTT. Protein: CASSSLAGDSTDTQYF.

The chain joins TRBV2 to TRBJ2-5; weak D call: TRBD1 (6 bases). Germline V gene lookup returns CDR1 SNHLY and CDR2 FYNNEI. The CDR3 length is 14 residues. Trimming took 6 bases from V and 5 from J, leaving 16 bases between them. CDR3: CASRSSGDGETQYF. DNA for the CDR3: TGTGCCAGCAGGTCCTCAGGGGACGGGGAGACCCAGTACTTC.

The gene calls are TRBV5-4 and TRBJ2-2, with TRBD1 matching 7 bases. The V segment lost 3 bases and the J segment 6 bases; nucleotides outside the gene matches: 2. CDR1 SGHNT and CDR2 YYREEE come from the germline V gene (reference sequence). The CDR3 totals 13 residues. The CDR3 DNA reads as TGTGCCAGCAGCTCCGACAGGGCCGGGGAGCTGTTTTTT. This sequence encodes CASSSDRAGELFF.

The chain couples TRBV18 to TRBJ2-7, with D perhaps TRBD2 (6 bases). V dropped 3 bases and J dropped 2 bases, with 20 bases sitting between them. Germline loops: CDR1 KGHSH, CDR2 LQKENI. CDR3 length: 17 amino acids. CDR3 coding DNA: TGTGCCAGCTCACCGGAGGGACTTAGGGATTGGGCCTACGAGCAGTACTTC. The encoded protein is CASSPEGLRDWAYEQYF. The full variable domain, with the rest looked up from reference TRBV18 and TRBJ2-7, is NAGVMQNPRHLVRRRGQEARLRCSPMKGHSHVYWYRQLPEEGLKFMVYLQKENIIDESGMPKERFSAEFPKEGPSILRIQQVVRGDSAAYFCASSPEGLRDWAYEQYFGPGTRLTVT.

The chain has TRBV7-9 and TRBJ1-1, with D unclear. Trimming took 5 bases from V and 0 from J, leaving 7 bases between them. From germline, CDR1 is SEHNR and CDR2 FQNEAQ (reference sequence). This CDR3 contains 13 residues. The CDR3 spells CASSLQLNTEAFF. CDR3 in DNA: TGTGCCAGCAGCCTACAGTTGAACACTGAAGCTTTCTTT.

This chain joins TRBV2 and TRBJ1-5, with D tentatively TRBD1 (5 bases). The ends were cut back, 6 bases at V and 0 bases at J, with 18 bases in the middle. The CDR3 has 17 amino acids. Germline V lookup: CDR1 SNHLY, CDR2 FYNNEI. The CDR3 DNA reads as TGTGCCAGCAGCCGGTGGGGGTACCCGGGTAGCAATCAGCCCCAGCATTTT. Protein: CASSRWGYPGSNQPQHF.

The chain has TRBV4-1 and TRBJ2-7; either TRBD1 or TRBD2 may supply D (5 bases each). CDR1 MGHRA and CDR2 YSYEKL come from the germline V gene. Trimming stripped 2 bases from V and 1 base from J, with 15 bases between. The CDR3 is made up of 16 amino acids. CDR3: CASSQWGSRESYEQYF. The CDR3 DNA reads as TGCGCCAGCAGCCAATGGGGGTCCAGGGAATCCTACGAGCAGTACTTC.

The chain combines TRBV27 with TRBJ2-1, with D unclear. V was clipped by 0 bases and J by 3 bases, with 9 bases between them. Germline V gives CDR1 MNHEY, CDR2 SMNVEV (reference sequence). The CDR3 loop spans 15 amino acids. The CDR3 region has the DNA TGTGCCAGCAGTTTATCGTGGGCGCGCTACAATGAGCAGTTCTTC. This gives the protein CASSLSWARYNEQFF.

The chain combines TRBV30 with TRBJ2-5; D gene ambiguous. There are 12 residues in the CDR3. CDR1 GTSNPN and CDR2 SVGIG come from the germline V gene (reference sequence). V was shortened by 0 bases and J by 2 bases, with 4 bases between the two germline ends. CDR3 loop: CAWSVQQETQYF. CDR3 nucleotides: TGTGCCTGGAGTGTACAACAAGAGACCCAGTACTTC.

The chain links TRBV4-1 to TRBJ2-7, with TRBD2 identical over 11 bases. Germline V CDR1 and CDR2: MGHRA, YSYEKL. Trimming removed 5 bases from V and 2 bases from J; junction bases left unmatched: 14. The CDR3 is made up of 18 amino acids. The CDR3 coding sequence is TGCGCCAGCAGCAAACTAGCGGGAGCCCCCCAGGCTCCCTACGAGCAGTACTTC. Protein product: CASSKLAGAPQAPYEQYF.

Here the CDR3 DNA reads TGTGCCAGCAGAACAGGGTCCTACCAAGAGACCCAGTACTTC. Its translation: CASRTGSYQETQYF. The chain links TRBV6-1 to TRBJ2-5; D is perhaps TRBD1 (6 bases). CDR1 and CDR2 from the germline V gene are MNHNS and SASEGT. V lost 6 bases to trimming and J lost 0 bases, with 11 bases between them. The CDR3 totals 14 residues.

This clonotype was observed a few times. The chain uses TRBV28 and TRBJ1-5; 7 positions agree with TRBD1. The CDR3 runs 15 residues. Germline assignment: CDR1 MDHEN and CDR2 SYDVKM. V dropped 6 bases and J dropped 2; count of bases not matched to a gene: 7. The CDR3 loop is CASSGSGGGNQPQHF. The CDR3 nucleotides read TGTGCCAGCAGCGGATCAGGGGGGGGCAATCAGCCCCAGCATTTT.

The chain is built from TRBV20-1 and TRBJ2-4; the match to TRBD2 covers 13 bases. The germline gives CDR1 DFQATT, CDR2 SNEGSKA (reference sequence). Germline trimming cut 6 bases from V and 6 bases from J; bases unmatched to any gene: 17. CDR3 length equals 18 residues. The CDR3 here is CSARETSGRVGKLNIQYF. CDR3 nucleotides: TGCAGTGCCCGAGAAACTAGCGGGAGGGTCGGGAAACTAAACATTCAGTACTTC.

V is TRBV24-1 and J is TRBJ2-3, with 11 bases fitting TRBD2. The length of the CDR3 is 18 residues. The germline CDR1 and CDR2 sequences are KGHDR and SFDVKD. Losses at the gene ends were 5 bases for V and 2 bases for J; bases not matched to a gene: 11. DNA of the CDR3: TGTGCCACCAGTGCCACAACCCCTAGCGGGAGGATCACAGATACGCAGTATTTT. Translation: CATSATTPSGRITDTQYF.

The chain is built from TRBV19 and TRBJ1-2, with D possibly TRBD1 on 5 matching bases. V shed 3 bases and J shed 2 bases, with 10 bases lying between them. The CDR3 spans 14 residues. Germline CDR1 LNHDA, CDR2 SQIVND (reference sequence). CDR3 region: CASSIGAENYGYTF. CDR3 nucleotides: TGTGCCAGTAGTATTGGGGCAGAGAACTATGGCTACACCTTC.

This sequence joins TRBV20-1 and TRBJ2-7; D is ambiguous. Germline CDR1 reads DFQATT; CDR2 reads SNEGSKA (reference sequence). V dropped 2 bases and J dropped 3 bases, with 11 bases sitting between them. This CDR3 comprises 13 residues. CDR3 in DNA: TGCAGTGCTAGACATAACCTAGACTACGAGCAGTACTTC. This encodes CSARHNLDYEQYF.